The clone carrying this T cell receptor (beta chain) showed up many times. What it binds is unknown. CDR1 is PRHDT, CDR2 FYEKMQ, per germline (reference sequence). With V trimmed by 0 bases and J by 3 bases, 2 bases remained unmatched. This CDR3 has 15 residues. The sample comes from a study of molecular identifiers for immune sequencing clone quantification. Broader study findings: Clones carrying above 20 RNA copies accounted for over 98% of effector molecules, under 1% in naive cells. Underestimated sizes of highly expanded clones could result from identical TCR molecules that share a barcode.

Making the bulk TCR libraries relied on previously described methods and listed TCR primers. In TCRdb, the PCR reads were re-called with MiXCR into one record per CDR3 protein. The sample has some 96,000 distinct CDR3 sequences, 24% seen once; the top ten hold about 0.94%. V is TRBV13 and J is TRBJ2-3, with 8 bases identical to TRBD2. The TCR was taken from a human donor in good health. Some libraries in this study had Jurkat cell RNA spiked in. Material for sequencing was naive CD8+ T cells from blood, with Jurkat cell RNA spiked in. Subset indicated: FACS-sorted CD8+CD4-CCR7+CD45RA+ naive T cells. In nucleotides, the CDR3 is TGTGCCAGCAGCTTAGGCGGGAGGGGAACAGATACGCAGTATTTT. Protein product: CASSLGGRGTDTQYF.